A single sample gave rise to the 26 T cell receptor beta chains below, sequenced in a study of OX40 agonist ivuxolimab in advanced cancers. The data were produced by immunoSEQ multiplex PCR, yet TCRdb's version contains in-frame clones alone and is incomplete. The repertoire holds about 69,000 clones, with more than 80% as singletons. The starting material was CD4+ or CD8+ T cells sorted from blood, obtained in a trial of the OX40 agonist ivuxolimab. The receptors here all came from an adult with an advanced solid tumor such as melanoma, head and neck, liver or kidney cancer.

The V and J genes are TRBV5-1 and TRBJ2-7; D may be TRBD1 (5 bases). This CDR3 is 13 amino acids long. CDR1 is SGHRS, CDR2 YFSETQ, per germline. Trimming removed 0 bases at V and 4 bases at J, with 8 bases between. The CDR3 DNA reads as TGCGCCAGCAGCTTGGCCAGGGCTTACGAGCAGTACTTC. Translation: CASSLARAYEQYF. Filled out from reference TRBV5-1 and TRBJ2-7, the complete variable domain reads KAGVTQTPRYLIKTRGQQVTLSCSPISGHRSVSWYQQTPGQGLQFLFEYFSETQRNKGNFPGRFSGRQFSNSRSEMNVSTLELGDSALYLCASSLARAYEQYFGPGTRLTVT.

This clone was detected once. This chain joins TRBV7-6 and TRBJ2-5; the D is unclear. V shed 1 base and J shed 2 bases, with 11 bases lying between them. The CDR3 consists of 15 residues. Germline V lookup: CDR1 SGHVS, CDR2 FNYEAQ. As DNA, the CDR3 is TGTGCCAGCAGCTTAGTATACCCTCCTCAAGAGACCCAGTACTTC. Amino acids: CASSLVYPPQETQYF.

This chain uses TRBV7-8 with TRBJ2-7; the D is unclear. This CDR3 has 14 residues. Germline V gene sequence: CDR1 SGHVS, CDR2 FQNEAQ. V was trimmed by 4 bases and J by 2 bases, leaving 12 bases between them. DNA for the CDR3: TGTGCCAGCAGCTATTGGGCAGAAACCTACGAGCAGTACTTC. It encodes CASSYWAETYEQYF.

The gene calls are TRBV5-6 and TRBJ2-1, with a tentative D call TRBD2 (5 bases). Germline CDR1 reads SGHDT; CDR2 reads YYEEEE. Trimming took 6 bases from V and 2 from J, leaving 15 bases between them. The CDR3 runs to 15 residues. CDR3 amino acids: CASNTDGLTYNEQFF. As DNA, the CDR3 is TGTGCCAGCAATACGGACGGACTGACCTACAATGAGCAGTTCTTC.

This chain connects TRBV2 to TRBJ2-3; D could derive from TRBD1 or TRBD2 (5 bases each). Trimming pared 6 bases from V and 4 bases from J, leaving 8 bases between. Germline V gene sequence: CDR1 SNHLY, CDR2 FYNNEI. The CDR3 consists of 12 residues. Here the CDR3 reads CASSGTADTQYF. CDR3 DNA sequence: TGTGCCAGCAGCGGGACGGCAGATACGCAGTATTTT.

The rearrangement joins TRBV6-4 to TRBJ1-4; D unclear. This CDR3 has 14 amino acids. Germline V CDR1 and CDR2: MRHNA, SNTAGT. V was cut by 5 bases and J by 5 bases, with 12 bases left in between. The CDR3 coding sequence is TGTGCCAGCAGTTTCGGCAGTGACAATGAAAAACTGTTTTTT. Its protein is CASSFGSDNEKLFF.

The gene calls are TRBV4-1 and TRBJ2-7, with 7 bases matching TRBD2. Trimming cost V 0 bases and J 3 bases; bases outside gene matches: 5. The V gene's germline CDR1 is MGHRA and CDR2 YSYEKL. CDR3 length: 15 residues. The CDR3 loop is CASSQDVGGFYEQYF. CDR3 coding DNA: TGCGCCAGCAGCCAAGATGTCGGGGGGTTCTACGAGCAGTACTTC.

The chain employs TRBV6-5 and TRBJ2-2, with D possibly being TRBD2 (5 bases). This CDR3 is 16 amino acids long. Germline-derived CDR1 and CDR2 are MNHEY and SVGAGI. V lost 2 bases to trimming and J lost 1 base, with 11 bases between them. CDR3 coding DNA: TGTGCCAGCAGTTACGGCAGCGGAGTGAACACCGGGGAGCTGTTTTTT. This sequence encodes CASSYGSGVNTGELFF.

This rearrangement joins TRBV7-6 to TRBJ2-1; 9 nucleotides line up with TRBD2. The V segment lost 0 bases and the J segment 4 bases; nucleotides outside the gene matches: 4. The CDR3 is made up of 16 amino acids. CDR1 and CDR2 from the germline V gene are SGHVS and FNYEAQ. In DNA form, the CDR3 reads TGTGCCAGCAGCTTAGCTAGCGGGGGTTTATACAATGAGCAGTTCTTC. Amino acids: CASSLASGGLYNEQFF.

This clone was detected once. The genes are TRBV7-3 and TRBJ2-1, with 14 bases that match TRBD2. This CDR3 is built from 15 residues. Germline CDR1 and CDR2: SGHTA and FQGTGA. Unmatched junction bases numbered 2, after V lost 2 bases and J lost 8 bases. CDR3 sequence reads: CASSLGTSGSYEQFF. In DNA, the CDR3 is TGTGCCAGCAGCTTAGGGACTAGCGGGAGCTATGAGCAGTTCTTC. Supplemented by reference TRBV7-3 and TRBJ2-1, the full variable domain reads GAGVSQTPSNKVTEKGKYVELRCDPISGHTALYWYRQSLGQGPEFLIYFQGTGAADDSGLPNDRFFAVRPEGSVSTLKIQRTERGDSAVYLCASSLGTSGSYEQFFGPGTRLTVL.

The chain employs TRBV7-9 and TRBJ2-7; D unresolved. CDR3 size: 11 residues. Germline-derived CDR1 and CDR2 are SEHNR and FQNEAQ (reference sequence). The V end was cut by 2 bases, the J end by 1 base, with 0 bases between. In DNA, the CDR3 is TGTGCCAGCAGCTTATCCTACGAGCAGTACTTC. Its protein product is CASSLSYEQYF.

The chain uses TRBV13 and TRBJ2-1; D perhaps matches TRBD1 (5 bases). The CDR3 has 19 residues. The germline gives CDR1 PRHDT, CDR2 FYEKMQ (reference sequence). V shed 2 bases and J shed 0 bases, with 20 bases lying between them. The CDR3 sequence: CASSLFVLGDSDSYNEQFF. The CDR3 coding sequence is TGTGCCAGCAGCTTATTCGTCCTCGGTGACAGTGACTCCTACAATGAGCAGTTCTTC.

This clone was recorded only once. The chain recombines TRBV28 with TRBJ2-3, with 15 bases aligning to TRBD2. Trimming at V came to 6 bases and at J to 5 bases, leaving 6 bases not matched to a gene. CDR3 length: 16 amino acids. Germline lookup yields CDR1 MDHEN and CDR2 SYDVKM. The CDR3 region has the DNA TGTGCCAGCAGATCCGGGACTAGCGGGGGGAGAGATACGCAGTATTTT. Translating it yields CASRSGTSGGRDTQYF.

The genes are TRBV20-1 and TRBJ1-2; D unresolved. Looked up from germline, CDR1 is DFQATT and CDR2 is SNEGSKA (reference sequence). The V end lost 0 bases, the J end lost 8 bases, and 7 bases lay between the germline ends. The CDR3 has 11 residues. The CDR3, as DNA: TGCAGTGCTAGAGATCTCGGCGGCTACACCTTC. Residues: CSARDLGGYTF.

J is TRBJ2-7 and V is TRBV9; 9 bases map to TRBD1. The germline CDR1 and CDR2 sequences are SGDLS and YYNGEE. The V gene end was trimmed by 3 bases and the J gene end by 3 bases; junction bases not matched to a gene: 4. The CDR3 sequence is 14 residues long. The CDR3 spells CASSAGTGNYEQYF. CDR3 nucleotides: TGTGCCAGCAGCGCCGGGACAGGGAACTACGAGCAGTACTTC.

The genes are TRBV13 and TRBJ1-4; weak D call: TRBD1 (5 bases). V gave up 2 bases and J gave up 7 bases, with 14 bases separating them. Germline-derived CDR1 and CDR2 are PRHDT and FYEKMQ (reference sequence). The CDR3 has 15 residues. CDR3 sequence (DNA): TGTGCCAGCAGCTTATTCGGGGCGAGTGGTGAAAAACTGTTTTTT. Amino acid sequence: CASSLFGASGEKLFF.

This clone was recorded only once. This chain connects TRBV19 to TRBJ2-7; perhaps TRBD1 as D (6 bases). Germline CDR1 LNHDA, CDR2 SQIVND (reference sequence). This CDR3 spans 14 amino acids. V lost 5 bases, J lost 4 bases, and 15 bases lay in between. This chain's CDR3 is CASSPGTPPYEQYF. CDR3 nucleotides: TGTGCCAGTAGTCCCGGGACACCACCTTACGAGCAGTACTTC.

The genes are TRBV14 and TRBJ2-3, with 13 bases fitting TRBD2. Germline values: CDR1 SGHDN, CDR2 FVKESK. V gave up 1 base and J gave up 3 bases; unmatched junction bases: 10. The CDR3 is made up of 19 amino acids. CDR3 in amino acids: CASSQVGTSGDPWTDTQYF. CDR3 sequence (DNA): TGTGCCAGCAGCCAAGTCGGGACTAGCGGGGACCCATGGACAGATACGCAGTATTTT.

V is TRBV6-6 and J is TRBJ2-3; 11 bases fit TRBD2. CDR1 and CDR2 (germline): MNHNY, SVGAGI (reference sequence). This CDR3 has 16 residues. The ends lost 5 bases at V and 2 bases at J; junction bases unmatched: 6. CDR3 protein: CASSAGLAEPTDTQYF. The DNA for the CDR3 is TGTGCCAGCAGTGCGGGACTAGCGGAGCCCACAGATACGCAGTATTTT.

The V call is TRBV6-1, the J call TRBJ1-1; no clear D. V shed 5 bases and J shed 1 base, with 11 bases lying between them. The CDR3 extends over 14 amino acids. CDR1 and CDR2 (germline): MNHNS, SASEGT. In nucleotides, the CDR3 is TGTGCCAGCAGTAGCCTGATCGGGAACACTGAAGCTTTCTTT. Encoded protein: CASSSLIGNTEAFF.

The rearrangement uses TRBV7-2 and TRBJ1-2; D is uncertain. The CDR3 is 12 residues long. V lost 1 base, J lost 5 bases, and 5 bases lay in between. Per the germline V gene, CDR1 is SGHTA and CDR2 is FQGNSA. The CDR3 is CASSLEGYGYTF. The CDR3 region has the DNA TGTGCCAGCAGCTTAGAGGGATATGGCTACACCTTC.

V is TRBV27 and J is TRBJ1-2; the D is unclear. The CDR3 has 11 amino acids. V was pared by 4 bases and J by 5 bases, with 5 bases between. Per germline, CDR1 MNHEY and CDR2 SMNVEV (reference sequence). CDR3 sequence (DNA): TGTGCCAGCAGTTCCGGGTATGGCTACACCTTC. This codes for CASSSGYGYTF.

The chain is built from TRBV27 and TRBJ2-1; 12 bases line up with TRBD2. CDR3 size: 16 residues. Germline-derived CDR1 and CDR2 are MNHEY and SMNVEV (reference sequence). V lost 4 bases to trimming and J lost 9 bases; unmatched junction nucleotides: 10. CDR3 region: CASSWSTSGRGGEQFF. The CDR3 coding sequence is TGTGCCAGCAGTTGGTCGACTAGCGGGAGAGGTGGTGAGCAGTTCTTC.

The gene calls are TRBV27 and TRBJ2-7; TRBD1 agrees at 8 bases. J gave up 0 bases and V 3 bases, and 13 bases lay outside the gene matches. This CDR3 comprises 18 residues. Germline values: CDR1 MNHEY, CDR2 SMNVEV (reference sequence). The CDR3 DNA follows: TGTGCCAGCAGTTTTTTGACCGGACAGGGCGAAAGCTCCTACGAGCAGTACTTC. Translating it yields CASSFLTGQGESSYEQYF.

The chain is built from TRBV23-1 and TRBJ1-1; 7 nucleotides match TRBD1. TRBV23-1 is assigned to the ORF class and has an uncertain function. The CDR3 is 17 amino acids. V lost 5 bases to trimming and J lost 0 bases; unmatched junction nucleotides: 12. CDR3 amino acids: CASSYFLRGDMNTEAFF. Written as DNA, the CDR3 is TGCGCCAGCAGTTATTTCCTCAGGGGGGATATGAACACTGAAGCTTTCTTT.

The chain has TRBV28 and TRBJ2-7, with D perhaps TRBD1 (6 bases). Germline values: CDR1 MDHEN, CDR2 SYDVKM. CDR3 size: 14 residues. V gave up 1 base and J gave up 2 bases, with 9 bases separating them. The CDR3 DNA is TGTGCCAGCAGTTTATTGGACAGTGCCTACGAGCAGTACTTC. This sequence encodes CASSLLDSAYEQYF.